A selection of T cell receptor beta chains follows, all from one sample in a study of blood T cell repertoires in COVID-19. Libraries were prepared by immunoSEQ multiplex PCR; TCRdb keeps only in-frame clonotypes and omits some of them. Of 87,000 or so clones detected, approximately 83% appear once; the ten largest clones hold more than 2%. Specimen: peripheral blood. The receptor source for this set is a woman aged 65 to 85 with acute or convalescent COVID-19. The CDR3 runs from the conserved cysteine through the conserved F or W. The D gene is left open where the match is weak. Clone size, where shown, is once, few, many, or a class for clones that have expanded.

size,D,J,V,DNA,CDR3
few,NA,TRBJ1-1,TRBV3-1/TRBV3-2,TGTGCCAGCAGCAGCAGGGTTAACACTGAAGCTTTCTTT,CASSSRVNTEAFF
NA,TRBD1,TRBJ1-1,TRBV30,TGTGCCTGGAGGACAGGGACCATGAACACTGAAGCTTTCTTT,CAWRTGTMNTEAFF
NA,NA,TRBJ1-1,TRBV6-5,TGTGCCAGCAGTCGCCCCGGGGGTGGGGGCACTGAAGCTTTCTTT,CASSRPGGGGTEAFF
NA,NA,TRBJ2-5,TRBV29-1,TGCAGCGTTGAAAGGGGAGGTACGGAGACCCAGTACTTC,CSVERGGTETQYF
few,TRBD1,TRBJ1-1,TRBV19,TGTGCCGTCTTCCGACAGGGGGAGAACACTGAAGCTTTCTTT,CAVFRQGENTEAFF
NA,NA,TRBJ2-5,TRBV9,TGTGCCAGCAGCGTAGCCGGGGATGGCGAGACCCAGTACTTC,CASSVAGDGETQYF
NA,NA,TRBJ2-5,TRBV15,TGTGCCACCAGCAGAGGGGCTATCCAAGAGACCCAGTACTTC,CATSRGAIQETQYF
NA,NA,TRBJ1-2,TRBV18,TGTGCCAGCTCACCGGGGCCTCCGATTCCCTATGGCTACACCTTC,CASSPGPPIPYGYTF
NA,TRBD2,TRBJ2-1,TRBV5-5,TGTGCCAGCAGCACGACTAGCGAGAATGAGCAGTTCTTC,CASSTTSENEQFF
NA,NA,TRBJ1-2,TRBV5-6,TGTGCCAGCAGCTTGGGCACAGCCGATAGCTATGGCTACACCTTC,CASSLGTADSYGYTF
NA,TRBD1,TRBJ1-2,TRBV5-1,TGCGCCAGCAGCTTTGAGGGGACAGGTCGGACTACGGGTGGCTACACCTTC,CASSFEGTGRTTGGYTF
NA,NA,TRBJ1-1,TRBV6-5,TGTGCCAGCATCCGGAGACAGGCCGCGAACACTGAAGCTTTCTTT,CASIRRQAANTEAFF
medium-sized,NA,TRBJ1-1,TRBV7-9,TGTGCCAGCATTTTAAATACAGAAGCTTTCTTT,CASILNTEAFF
NA,NA,TRBJ1-4,TRBV18,TGTGCCAGCTCACCAGTTGTACACCCTAATGAAAAACTGTTTTTT,CASSPVVHPNEKLFF
NA,NA,TRBJ1-1,TRBV18,TGTGCCAGCTCACCACTAAGGGAGGGGACTGAAGCTTTCTTT,CASSPLREGTEAFF
few,TRBD1,TRBJ1-6,TRBV10-3,TGTGCCATCGGGAAGACAGGGTCAAATTCACCCCTCCACTTT,CAIGKTGSNSPLHF
NA,NA,TRBJ1-6,TRBV5-1,TGCGCCAGCAGCTTGGATTCTTACGGGGGTTCACCCCTCCACTTT,CASSLDSYGGSPLHF
NA,NA,TRBJ1-3,TRBV2,TGTGCCAGCAGTGACCAGGGCAGAAACACCATATATTTT,CASSDQGRNTIYF
NA,TRBD1,TRBJ1-4,TRBV9,TGTGCCAGCAGCGGGACAGGGAATGAAAAACTGTTTTTT,CASSGTGNEKLFF
NA,TRBD1,TRBJ2-7,TRBV23-1,TGCGCCAGCAGCCGGGGACAGGGAGGGAACTACGAGCAGTACTTC,CASSRGQGGNYEQYF
NA,NA,TRBJ1-2,TRBV6-5,TGTGCCAGCAGTTACCGAATGAGGGGGTATGGCTACACCTTC,CASSYRMRGYGYTF
NA,NA,TRBJ2-3,TRBV2,TGTGCCAGCAGTGAGGGCTATATCACAGATACGCAGTATTTT,CASSEGYITDTQYF
NA,NA,TRBJ1-1,TRBV30,TGTGCCTGGAGTGTAGAGGGAGGGGATGAAGCTTTCTTT,CAWSVEGGDEAFF
NA,NA,TRBJ1-2,TRBV18,TGTGCCAGCTCACATGCGGTCCATCTCTACACCTTC,CASSHAVHLYTF
NA,TRBD1,TRBJ1-2,TRBV29-1,TGCAGCGTTGAGACCCCGGGACAGGGCTACACCTTC,CSVETPGQGYTF
NA,TRBD1,TRBJ1-5,TRBV2,TGTGCCAGCAGGCCGGACAGGGGGATTGATCAGCCCCAGCATTTT,CASRPDRGIDQPQHF
NA,NA,TRBJ1-1,TRBV5-1,TGCCCCAGCAGCTTGGGGGGAGGGGACACTGAAGCTTTCTTT,CPSSLGGGDTEAFF
once,TRBD1,TRBJ2-7,TRBV5-4,TGTGCCAGCAGCCCCCGTCGGACAGGGGAAGGCGAGCAGTACTTC,CASSPRRTGEGEQYF
NA,NA,TRBJ2-3,TRBV4-1,TGCGCCAGCAGCCAGGTTCTAGGTACGCAGTATTTT,CASSQVLGTQYF
NA,TRBD1,TRBJ1-1,TRBV5-6,TGTGCCAGCAGGGAGACAGGGTATGGCACTGAAGCTTTCTTT,CASRETGYGTEAFF
NA,NA,TRBJ1-2,TRBV3-1/TRBV3-2,TGTGCCAGCAGCCTTGTTCTCGGGGACTATGGCTACACCTTC,CASSLVLGDYGYTF
once,TRBD1,TRBJ1-2,TRBV6-5,TGTGCCAGCTATGGGACAGCCTATGGCTACACCTTC,CASYGTAYGYTF
few,NA,TRBJ1-1,TRBV19,TGTGCCAGTAGTGGGGCAATAAACACTGAAGCTTTCTTT,CASSGAINTEAFF
NA,TRBD1,TRBJ2-7,TRBV4-1,TGCGCCAGCAGTCCCGACAGGGGGGGATCCTACGAGCAGTACTTC,CASSPDRGGSYEQYF
NA,NA,TRBJ2-7,TRBV10-1,TGCGCCAGCACTCTCAAGACAGGCTTAACCTACGAGCAGTACTTC,CASTLKTGLTYEQYF
NA,NA,TRBJ1-1,TRBV18,TGTGCCAGCTCACCTGGTCTGGCAGGGAACACTGAAGCTTTCTTT,CASSPGLAGNTEAFF
once,NA,TRBJ1-1,TRBV7-6,TGTGCCAGCAGCTTAGCAGGCCGGGCTGAAGCTTTCTTT,CASSLAGRAEAFF
once,TRBD2,TRBJ2-5,TRBV5-1,TGCGCCAGCAGCCGAAGCGGGGGCCGAGAGACCCAGTACTTC,CASSRSGGRETQYF
NA,TRBD2,TRBJ2-7,TRBV29-1,TGCAGCGTTCTTGATAGTTTCGGGACTAGCGACGAGCAGTACTTC,CSVLDSFGTSDEQYF
NA,NA,TRBJ2-7,TRBV19,TGTGCCAGTAGTATAAAAGCGGCCTCCTACGAGCAGTACTTC,CASSIKAASYEQYF
NA,TRBD1,TRBJ1-6,TRBV7-8,TGTGCCAGCAGCTGGGACAGCTCCTATAATTCACCCCTCCACTTT,CASSWDSSYNSPLHF
NA,TRBD1,TRBJ1-1,TRBV30,TGTGCCTGGGCCCGCCTTACAGGGGATGGGGCTTTCTTT,CAWARLTGDGAFF
NA,TRBD1,TRBJ1-3,TRBV7-9,TGTGCCAGCAGAAACAGGGGCAGCTCTGGAAACACCATATATTTT,CASRNRGSSGNTIYF
few,TRBD1,TRBJ1-2,TRBV29-1,TGCAGCGTTGAAGTAGGGCAGGGGGCGGACGATAACTATGGCTACACCTTC,CSVEVGQGADDNYGYTF
NA,NA,TRBJ2-3,TRBV11-2,TGTGCCAGCAGCTTTTCATCTTCGGTGGAGTATTTT,CASSFSSSVEYF
few,NA,TRBJ1-3,TRBV7-3,TGTGCCAGCAGCTTAACGGCGGGGGCGGAAGACTTTAACTCTGGAAACACCATATATTTT,CASSLTAGAEDFNSGNTIYF
NA,NA,TRBJ1-4,TRBV2,TGTGCCAGCAGTGACCCCAGGTACTCCGAAAAACTGTTTTTT,CASSDPRYSEKLFF
few,TRBD1,TRBJ1-2,TRBV11-2,TGTGCCAGCAGCTTAGGAACGGGACAGGGGAAAGGAGGCTACACCTTC,CASSLGTGQGKGGYTF
NA,NA,TRBJ1-2,TRBV18,TGTGCCAGCTCACCCGAGCTAGTAGTCTATGGCTACACCTTC,CASSPELVVYGYTF
NA,NA,TRBJ2-5,TRBV28,TGTGCCAGCAGCCTAGACTACAACCAAGAGACCCAGTACTTC,CASSLDYNQETQYF
NA,TRBD1,TRBJ1-3,TRBV25-1,TGTGCCAGCAGAAGGACAGGCGCGTTAGGAAACACCATATATTTT,CASRRTGALGNTIYF
NA,NA,TRBJ1-1,TRBV24-1,TGTGCCACCAGTGACTCAACAGGCCTTGAAGCTTTCTTT,CATSDSTGLEAFF
NA,NA,TRBJ1-2,TRBV18,TGTGCCAGCTCACCGGGTACAGAAGTTTACTATGGCTACACCTTC,CASSPGTEVYYGYTF
NA,TRBD1,TRBJ1-4,TRBV5-1,TGCGCCAGCAGCTTGACTCCTGGGACAGCGAATGAAAAACTGTTTTTT,CASSLTPGTANEKLFF
NA,NA,TRBJ2-3,TRBV20-1,TGCAGTGCCCTAAAGTCAGATACGCAGTATTTT,CSALKSDTQYF
NA,TRBD1,TRBJ2-1,TRBV6-5,TGTGCCAGCAAGGACAGGGCTTGGGACAATGAGCAGTTCTTC,CASKDRAWDNEQFF